This passage covers 27 T cell receptor beta chains from one sample sequenced in a study of T cell responses to AZD1222 COVID-19 vaccine. Measured with immunoSEQ multiplex PCR; TCRdb has only the in-frame clones, and not every one. The sample records about 29,000 clones, roughly 92% being singletons. Material: peripheral blood, obtained on day 0 of AZD1222 vaccination. The origin of the receptors is an adult in good health.

This clone was detected only once. This rearrangement joins TRBV4-1 to TRBJ1-1, with TRBD1 as a possible D gene (5 bases). CDR3 size: 15 residues. Germline loops: CDR1 MGHRA, CDR2 YSYEKL. Trimming removed 0 bases at V and 7 bases at J, with 15 bases between. The DNA of the CDR3 is TGCGCCAGCAGCCAAGAGGGGCTACTGCTTATTGAAGCTTTCTTT. Translated, it gives CASSQEGLLLIEAFF.

V is TRBV25-1 and J is TRBJ1-1; D unresolved. The CDR3 is 17 amino acids. CDR1 MGHDK and CDR2 SYGVNS come from the germline V gene. V lost 0 bases and J lost 3, with 17 bases in between. CDR3 in DNA: TGTGCCAGCAGTGAATATACGAGGGTAGGAGGAGACACTGAAGCTTTCTTT. This sequence encodes CASSEYTRVGGDTEAFF.

The rearrangement uses TRBV4-1 and TRBJ1-5; D is ambiguous. V lost 1 base and J lost 3, with 10 bases in between. CDR1 and CDR2 (germline): MGHRA, YSYEKL. CDR3 size: 15 residues. CDR3 sequence: CASSQVGTYNQPQHF. The CDR3 region has the DNA TGCGCCAGCAGCCAAGTGGGCACTTACAATCAGCCCCAGCATTTT.

The V and J genes are TRBV19 and TRBJ2-7; D tentatively fits TRBD1 or TRBD2 (5 bases each). The ends were cut back, 6 bases at V and 4 bases at J, with 13 bases in the middle. This CDR3 contains 13 residues. Germline CDR1 reads LNHDA; CDR2 reads SQIVND (reference sequence). The CDR3 DNA reads TGTGCCAGTAGCCCCGAGAGGGGTTACGAGCAGTACTTC. As protein: CASSPERGYEQYF.

The gene calls are TRBV7-2 and TRBJ1-2; D not certain. This CDR3 has 14 amino acids. The germline V gene has CDR1 SGHTA and CDR2 FQGNSA. With 0 bases removed from V and 10 bases from J, the gap between germline ends came to 15 bases. CDR3 DNA: TGTGCCAGCAGCTTAGCGCCTCGGGCCGATCACTACACCTTC. As protein: CASSLAPRADHYTF.

The chain joins TRBV5-6 to TRBJ1-1, with a possible D match to TRBD1 (5 bases). Trimming removed 4 bases from V and 4 bases from J, with 26 bases in between. The CDR3 spans 18 residues. Germline-derived CDR1 and CDR2 are SGHDT and YYEEEE. CDR3 region: CASSRSAGPAPWGTEAFF. The CDR3 DNA reads TGTGCCAGCAGCCGCTCGGCGGGGCCGGCCCCCTGGGGCACTGAAGCTTTCTTT.

The V call is TRBV29-1, the J call TRBJ2-6; D perhaps matches TRBD2 (7 bases). The V end was cut by 3 bases, the J end by 2 bases, with 8 bases between. This CDR3 spans 14 amino acids. Germline lookup yields CDR1 SQVTM and CDR2 ANQGSEA. The CDR3 protein is CSVEGGPGANVLTF. CDR3 DNA sequence: TGCAGCGTTGAGGGGGGGCCTGGGGCCAACGTCCTGACTTTC.

This chain links TRBV9 with TRBJ2-1; tentatively, D is TRBD2 (7 bases). The CDR3 totals 13 residues. Germline CDR1 and CDR2: SGDLS and YYNGEE. The germline V and J ends were trimmed by 7 bases and 8 bases, with 16 bases remaining between them. CDR3 in DNA: TGTGCCAGCCGGGGGGCACCTTGGGATGAGCAGTTCTTC. Protein: CASRGAPWDEQFF.

This chain connects TRBV12-1 to TRBJ2-7; the table assigns TRBD1, which was not confirmed against the DNA. TRBV12-1 is an annotated pseudogene. The length of the CDR3 is 12 residues. CDR3 sequence: CASSFEGEGQYF. Written as DNA, the CDR3 is TGTGCCAGCAGCTTTGAAGGGGAAGGGCAGTACTTC.

CDR3 loop: CASKDRAYNEQFF. The CDR3 DNA follows: TGTGCCAGTAAGGACCGCGCCTACAATGAGCAGTTCTTC. The chain recombines TRBV19 with TRBJ2-1; no clear D gene. Germline V gene data show CDR1 as LNHDA and CDR2 as SQIVND (reference sequence). This CDR3 region has 13 residues. V shed 7 bases and J shed 2 bases, with 9 bases lying between them. The full variable domain, rest sourced from reference TRBV19 and TRBJ2-1, is DGGITQSPKYLFRKEGQNVTLSCEQNLNHDAMYWYRQDPGQGLRLIYYSQIVNDFQKGDIAEGYSVSREKKESFPLTVTSAQKNPTAFYLCASKDRAYNEQFFGPGTRLTVL.

This chain uses TRBV5-4 with TRBJ1-1, with D uncertain. Germline V gene lookup returns CDR1 SGHNT and CDR2 YYREEE (reference sequence). V was clipped by 2 bases and J by 1 base, with 9 bases between them. The CDR3 loop spans 14 amino acids. The CDR3 DNA sequence: TGTGCCAGCAGCTTACGGGCTTGGAACACTGAAGCTTTCTTT. This encodes CASSLRAWNTEAFF.

V usage is TRBV4-1 and J usage is TRBJ1-5; 9 nucleotides align to TRBD1. V gave up 1 base and J gave up 0 bases; unmatched junction bases: 7. The CDR3 is 18 amino acids. CDR1 is MGHRA, CDR2 YSYEKL, per germline. For the CDR3, the DNA is TGCGCCAGCAGCCAAGCGACAGGGGGGGATTATAGCAATCAGCCCCAGCATTTT. The encoded protein is CASSQATGGDYSNQPQHF.

The chain uses TRBV19 and TRBJ2-7, with D unclear. V dropped 1 base and J dropped 6 bases, with 7 bases sitting between them. Germline CDR1 reads LNHDA; CDR2 reads SQIVND (reference sequence). This CDR3 region has 12 residues. CDR3 amino acids: CASSIGSSEQYF. The DNA of the CDR3 is TGTGCCAGTAGTATAGGAAGTAGCGAGCAGTACTTC. The whole variable domain, filled in from reference TRBV19 and TRBJ2-7, reads DGGITQSPKYLFRKEGQNVTLSCEQNLNHDAMYWYRQDPGQGLRLIYYSQIVNDFQKGDIAEGYSVSREKKESFPLTVTSAQKNPTAFYLCASSIGSSEQYFGPGTRLTVT.

The chain joins TRBV7-8 to TRBJ1-1; D is ambiguous. Deletions cut 2 bases from V and 0 bases from J, with 13 bases between. The germline V gene encodes CDR1 SGHVS and CDR2 FQNEAQ. This CDR3 contains 16 residues. The CDR3 nucleotides are TGTGCCAGCAGCTTAATGTCTGCAGGCTTGAACACTGAAGCTTTCTTT. Translated, it gives CASSLMSAGLNTEAFF.

This chain connects TRBV7-9 to TRBJ1-1; no definite D call. Trimming took off 8 bases at V and 5 bases at J, with 15 bases between the two ends. This CDR3 is built from 13 residues. Germline V gives CDR1 SEHNR, CDR2 FQNEAQ (reference sequence). The CDR3 spells CASLHSGVTEAFF. The DNA for the CDR3 is TGTGCCAGCCTACACTCCGGGGTTACTGAAGCTTTCTTT. The full variable domain, completed using reference TRBV7-9 and TRBJ1-1, is DTGVSQNPRHKITKRGQNVTFRCDPISEHNRLYWYRQTLGQGPEFLTYFQNEAQLEKSRLLSDRFSAERPKGSFSTLEIQRTEQGDSAMYLCASLHSGVTEAFFGQGTRLTVV.

The CDR3 DNA sequence: TGCGCCAGCAGCTTGGCCGAGGGGAAGAACACTGAAGCTTTCTTT. Its translation is CASSLAEGKNTEAFF. The chain couples TRBV5-1 to TRBJ1-1, with D perhaps matching TRBD1 (5 bases). With 0 bases removed from V and 1 base from J, the gap between germline ends came to 10 bases. Germline V CDR1 and CDR2: SGHRS, YFSETQ. The CDR3 is made up of 15 amino acids.

This clone has only one observation. J is TRBJ1-1 and V is TRBV19, with D possibly TRBD1 on 5 matching bases. V lost 6 bases and J 0 bases, leaving 11 bases between the germline ends. Germline V CDR1 and CDR2: LNHDA, SQIVND (reference sequence). CDR3 length: 14 residues. Written as DNA, the CDR3 is TGTGCCAGTAGCCCCGTGGGGGTGAACACTGAAGCTTTCTTT. It yields the protein CASSPVGVNTEAFF. Full variable domain (outside the CDR3, taken from reference TRBV19 and TRBJ1-1): DGGITQSPKYLFRKEGQNVTLSCEQNLNHDAMYWYRQDPGQGLRLIYYSQIVNDFQKGDIAEGYSVSREKKESFPLTVTSAQKNPTAFYLCASSPVGVNTEAFFGQGTRLTVV.

The chain uses TRBV2 and TRBJ1-1; TRBD1 might be the D (5 bases). The V gene lost 6 bases and the J gene lost 0 bases, with 20 bases spanning the gap. The germline CDR1 and CDR2 sequences are SNHLY and FYNNEI. The CDR3 has 17 amino acids. The CDR3 loop reads CASSDFRDRGMNTEAFF. DNA for the CDR3: TGTGCCAGCAGCGACTTCAGGGACCGGGGCATGAACACTGAAGCTTTCTTT.

This chain connects TRBV10-3 to TRBJ1-6, with TRBD1 identical over 9 bases. After removal of 6 bases from V and 10 bases from J, the junction contained 4 bases not matched to a gene. Germline CDR1 ENHRY, CDR2 SYGVKD. CDR3 length equals 13 residues. CDR3 in DNA: TGTGCCATCAGAAGGGACAGGGAATCACCCCTCCACTTT. It encodes CAIRRDRESPLHF.

V usage is TRBV10-1 and J usage is TRBJ2-5; D may be TRBD2 (6 bases). The length of the CDR3 is 12 residues. The germline V gene has CDR1 WNHNN and CDR2 SYGVQD (reference sequence). Trimming removed 0 bases from V and 7 bases from J, with 6 bases in between. CDR3 residues: CASSESGGTQYF. CDR3 coding DNA: TGCGCCAGCAGTGAGTCCGGGGGGACCCAGTACTTC.

The chain has TRBV5-4 and TRBJ1-2, with D hard to call. From germline, CDR1 is SGHNT and CDR2 YYREEE (reference sequence). V was shortened by 2 bases and J by 8 bases, with 10 bases between the two germline ends. The CDR3 loop spans 12 amino acids. CDR3 region: CASSFRAAGYTF. CDR3 coding DNA: TGTGCCAGCAGCTTCCGGGCAGCCGGCTACACCTTC.

The chain uses TRBV24-1 and TRBJ2-2, with a tentative D call TRBD2 (6 bases). Trimming shortened V by 5 bases and J by 3 bases, and 9 bases separated the two germline ends. CDR1 and CDR2 (germline): KGHDR, SFDVKD. There are 14 residues in the CDR3. CDR3 DNA sequence: TGTGCCACCAGTGGAGAGCGGGACACCGGGGAGCTGTTTTTT. Protein product: CATSGERDTGELFF.

This rearrangement joins TRBV7-9 to TRBJ2-4, with D possibly TRBD1 on 6 matching bases. CDR1 and CDR2 from the germline V gene are SEHNR and FQNEAQ (reference sequence). V was pared by 1 base and J by 0 bases, with 19 bases between. This CDR3 region has 19 residues. The CDR3 region has the DNA TGTGCCAGCAGCTTAGTCCGGACAGAAAACATCCTAGCCAAAAACATTCAGTACTTC. This codes for CASSLVRTENILAKNIQYF.

This clone was observed a few times. V and J are TRBV7-9 and TRBJ2-7; D gene ambiguous. This CDR3 region has 13 residues. V was pared by 1 base and J by 7 bases, with 11 bases between. From germline, CDR1 is SEHNR and CDR2 FQNEAQ (reference sequence). CDR3 loop: CASSLVAISEQYF. The CDR3 DNA is TGTGCCAGCAGCTTAGTAGCCATCTCGGAGCAGTACTTC.

The chain is built from TRBV6-5 and TRBJ1-5; maybe TRBD1 (5 bases). The germline V gene has CDR1 MNHEY and CDR2 SVGAGI. CDR3 length: 14 amino acids. Trimming took off 6 bases at V and 4 bases at J, with 13 bases between the two ends. The CDR3, as DNA: TGTGCCAGCAGCATAGGGGACGGGAATCAGCCCCAGCATTTT. It yields the protein CASSIGDGNQPQHF.

J is TRBJ2-7 and V is TRBV7-7, with a weak D call TRBD2 (7 bases). The CDR3 has 15 residues. Germline lookup yields CDR1 SSHAT and CDR2 FNYEAQ (reference sequence). V lost 1 base and J 3 bases, leaving 13 bases between the germline ends. The CDR3 spells CASSLGEGVFYEQYF. DNA of the CDR3: TGTGCCAGCAGCTTAGGGGAGGGGGTATTCTACGAGCAGTACTTC.

V and J are TRBV10-2 and TRBJ1-5; TRBD1 is a possible D gene (6 bases). CDR1 WSHSY and CDR2 SAAADI come from the germline V gene. The CDR3 sequence is 13 residues long. The ends were cut back, 6 bases at V and 4 bases at J, with 10 bases in the middle. The CDR3 DNA sequence: TGCGCCAGCAGGGACCAGGGGAATCAGCCCCAGCATTTT. Amino acid sequence: CASRDQGNQPQHF.